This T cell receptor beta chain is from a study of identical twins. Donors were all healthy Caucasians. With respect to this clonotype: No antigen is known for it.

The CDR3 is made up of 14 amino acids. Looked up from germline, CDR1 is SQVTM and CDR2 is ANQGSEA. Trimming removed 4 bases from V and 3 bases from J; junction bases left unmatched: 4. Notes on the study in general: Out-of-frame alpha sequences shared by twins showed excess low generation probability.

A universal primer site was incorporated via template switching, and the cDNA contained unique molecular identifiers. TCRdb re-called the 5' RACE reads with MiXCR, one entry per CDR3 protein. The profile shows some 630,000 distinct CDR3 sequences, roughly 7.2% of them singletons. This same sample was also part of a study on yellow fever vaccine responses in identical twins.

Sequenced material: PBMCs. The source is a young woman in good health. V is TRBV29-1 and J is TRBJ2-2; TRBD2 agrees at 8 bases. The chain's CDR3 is CSVGSSGYTGELFF. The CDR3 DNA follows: TGCAGCGTTGGATCTAGCGGGTACACCGGGGAGCTGTTTTTT.